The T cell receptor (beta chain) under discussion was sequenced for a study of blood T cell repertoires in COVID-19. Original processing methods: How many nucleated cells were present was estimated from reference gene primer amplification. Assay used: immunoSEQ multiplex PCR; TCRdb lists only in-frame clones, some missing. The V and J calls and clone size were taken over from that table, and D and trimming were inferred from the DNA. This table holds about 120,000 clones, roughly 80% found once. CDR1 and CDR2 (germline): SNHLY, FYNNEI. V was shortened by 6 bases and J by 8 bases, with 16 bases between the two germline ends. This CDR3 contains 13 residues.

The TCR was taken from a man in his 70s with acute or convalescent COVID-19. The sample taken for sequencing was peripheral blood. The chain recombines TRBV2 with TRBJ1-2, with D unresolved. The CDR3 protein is CASSPFPPEGYTF. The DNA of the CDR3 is TGTGCCAGCAGCCCCTTTCCCCCAGAAGGCTACACCTTC.